This T cell receptor beta chain stems from a study of blood T cell repertoires in COVID-19. This CDR3 comprises 13 residues. V trimming: 5 bases; J trimming: 3 bases; junction bases outside the gene matches: 1. Germline V gives CDR1 MDHEN, CDR2 SYDVKM. Some clones are missing from TCRdb's copy, which holds only in-frame ones; the method was immunoSEQ multiplex PCR. The table has more than 200,000 clones, approximately 86% seen once. This clonotype was sampled from a woman in her sixties with COVID-19, enrolled during active disease. The sequencing input was peripheral blood. V is TRBV28 and J is TRBJ1-2, with TRBD1 matching over 9 bases. This CDR3 reads CASSTGGDYGYTF. The CDR3 nucleotides read TGTGCCAGCAGTACAGGGGGCGACTATGGCTACACCTTC.